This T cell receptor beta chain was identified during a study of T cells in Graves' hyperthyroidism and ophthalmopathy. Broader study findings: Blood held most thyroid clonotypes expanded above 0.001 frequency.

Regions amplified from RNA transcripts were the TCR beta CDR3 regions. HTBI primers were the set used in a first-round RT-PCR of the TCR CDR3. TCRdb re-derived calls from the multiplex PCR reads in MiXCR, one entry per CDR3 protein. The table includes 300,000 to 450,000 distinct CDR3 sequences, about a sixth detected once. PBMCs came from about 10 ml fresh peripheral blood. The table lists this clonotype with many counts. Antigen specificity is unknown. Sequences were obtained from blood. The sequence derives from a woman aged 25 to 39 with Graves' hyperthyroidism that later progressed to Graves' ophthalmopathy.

CDR3 nucleotide sequence: TGTGCCAGCTCACCCCGCCAGGGGGACGGTATTGGTGAAAAACTGTTTTTT. This sequence encodes CASSPRQGDGIGEKLFF. The chain is built from TRBV18 and TRBJ1-4, with 7 bases aligning to TRBD1. J gave up 7 bases and V 3 bases, and 14 bases lay outside the gene matches. Per germline, CDR1 KGHSH and CDR2 LQKENI. The CDR3 runs to 17 residues.